Below are 11 T cell receptor beta chains sequenced from a single sample in a study of T cells after yellow fever vaccination. TCRdb re-called the 5' RACE reads with MiXCR, one entry per CDR3 protein. The data contain more than 95,000 distinct CDR3 sequences, about 8.2% of them seen just once; the ten biggest clones take up approximately 39%. The sample in question was CD8+ T cells sorted from PBMCs, obtained on the day of the yellow fever booster vaccination. These receptor sequences come from a young man who received the YFV17D yellow fever vaccine.

The chain has TRBV6-2 or TRBV6-3 and TRBJ2-7; D not certain. The CDR3 contains 15 residues. Per germline, CDR1 MNHEY and CDR2 SVGEGT. With 2 bases removed from V and 2 bases from J, the gap between germline ends came to 13 bases. CDR3 sequence (DNA): TGTGCCAGCAGTTACCCCTCGGACGGAACCTACGAGCAGTACTTC. This translates into CASSYPSDGTYEQYF.

This clonotype was detected ten times or more. The CDR3: CSVLTSGRTDTQYF. In DNA, the CDR3 is TGCAGCGTTTTGACTAGCGGCCGCACAGATACGCAGTATTTT. The chain joins TRBV29-1 to TRBJ2-3; 9 bases agree with TRBD2. The V gene's germline CDR1 is SQVTM and CDR2 ANQGSEA. J lost 1 base, V lost 5 bases, and 4 bases had no gene match. This CDR3 is 14 amino acids long.

This clonotype has more than one count but fewer than ten. This chain joins TRBV3-1 and TRBJ1-3; 9 bases are a match to TRBD1. In germline, CDR1 is LGHDT, CDR2 YNNKEL (reference sequence). This CDR3 comprises 17 residues. The J segment lost 3 bases and the V segment lost 0 bases, leaving 6 bases of the junction unmatched. The CDR3 DNA follows: TGTGCCAGCAGCCAAGATGGGACAGGGCGAGATGGAAACACCATATATTTT. This translates into CASSQDGTGRDGNTIYF. The full variable domain, its missing parts supplied by reference TRBV3-1 and TRBJ1-3, is DTAVSQTPKYLVTQMGNDKSIKCEQNLGHDTMYWYKQDSKKFLKIMFSYNNKELIINETVPNRFSPKSPDKAHLNLHINSLELGDSAVYFCASSQDGTGRDGNTIYFGEGSWLTVV.

V usage is TRBV24-1 and J usage is TRBJ2-1; D is undetermined. This CDR3 spans 14 amino acids. Germline CDR1 is KGHDR and CDR2 is SFDVKD. V was shortened by 3 bases and J by 0 bases, with 5 bases between the two germline ends. The CDR3 sequence is CATSDQASYNEQFF. As DNA, the CDR3 is TGTGCCACCAGTGATCAGGCCTCCTACAATGAGCAGTTCTTC.

The chain links TRBV7-9 to TRBJ2-1; D remains ambiguous. This CDR3 has 8 residues. The V end was cut by 8 bases, the J end by 13 bases, with 6 bases between. Germline CDR1 and CDR2: SEHNR and FQNEAQ (reference sequence). The DNA of the CDR3 is TGTGCCAGCGACCCCCAGTTCTTC. Amino acids: CASDPQFF.

This clonotype was seen a few times. The chain recombines TRBV5-4 with TRBJ2-3, with D perhaps matching TRBD1 or TRBD2 (5 bases each). V lost 3 bases to trimming and J lost 4 bases, with 15 bases between them. CDR3 length: 15 residues. CDR1 and CDR2 from the germline V gene are SGHNT and YYREEE (reference sequence). CDR3 residues: CASSSSWGSADTQYF. In nucleotides, the CDR3 is TGTGCCAGCAGCTCGTCGTGGGGGTCGGCAGATACGCAGTATTTT.

This clonotype turned up a few times. This chain connects TRBV27 to TRBJ1-1, with unresolved D. V lost 2 bases and J lost 3, with 10 bases in between. The CDR3 is 14 amino acids. Per germline, CDR1 MNHEY and CDR2 SMNVEV (reference sequence). CDR3 DNA: TGTGCCAGCAGTTTAAACAGTGGGCACACTGAAGCTTTCTTT. This sequence encodes CASSLNSGHTEAFF.

This clonotype was picked up a small number of times. This chain links TRBV19 with TRBJ2-5; D is possibly TRBD2 (6 bases). The CDR3 spans 10 residues. Germline loops: CDR1 LNHDA, CDR2 SQIVND (reference sequence). Trimming stripped 10 bases from V and 3 bases from J, with 6 bases between. The CDR3 here is CATGEETQYF. The CDR3 bases are TGTGCCACGGGAGAAGAGACCCAGTACTTC. The full variable domain, its missing parts supplied by reference TRBV19 and TRBJ2-5, is DGGITQSPKYLFRKEGQNVTLSCEQNLNHDAMYWYRQDPGQGLRLIYYSQIVNDFQKGDIAEGYSVSREKKESFPLTVTSAQKNPTAFYLCATGEETQYFGPGTRLLVL.

The chain is built from TRBV5-4 and TRBJ2-7; D may match TRBD1 or TRBD2 (5 bases each). The CDR3 spans 14 residues. Trimming shortened V by 4 bases and J by 3 bases, and 14 bases separated the two germline ends. Germline loops: CDR1 SGHNT, CDR2 YYREEE (reference sequence). This chain's CDR3 is CASSPGPSLYEQYF. The CDR3 DNA reads TGTGCCAGCAGCCCGGGACCGTCCCTCTACGAGCAGTACTTC.

The chain recombines TRBV7-3 with TRBJ1-1; D gene uncertain. CDR3 size: 16 residues. Germline V gene data show CDR1 as SGHTA and CDR2 as FQGTGA. Trimming removed 5 bases from V and 0 bases from J, with 16 bases in between. The CDR3 coding sequence is TGTGCCAGCAGCCGGAACCACCCCAGACTGAACACTGAAGCTTTCTTT. Its protein product is CASSRNHPRLNTEAFF.

This clonotype came up a few times. The J gene is TRBJ2-3, the V gene TRBV3-1; 8 positions agree with TRBD2. The V gene end was trimmed by 0 bases and the J gene end by 0 bases; junction bases not matched to a gene: 2. The germline CDR1 and CDR2 sequences are LGHDT and YNNKEL (reference sequence). The CDR3 consists of 16 residues. CDR3: CASSQEASGSTDTQYF. The DNA for the CDR3 is TGTGCCAGCAGCCAAGAGGCTAGCGGGAGCACAGATACGCAGTATTTT.